The clone carrying this TCR beta chain showed up just a few times. Its antigen remains unknown. TCRdb fed the RACE reads into MiXCR, producing one record per CDR3 protein. The sample lists about 380,000 distinct CDR3 sequences, 5.1% seen once, with just over 2.5% in the top ten. The data were taken from a study of human T cells and chemical hapten exposure. Notes on the study in general: Expanded TCRs created a significantly greater count of big CDR3 similarity clusters than controls did.

The time point was: pre-sensitization, week 0. The treatment is: therapeutic diphenylcyclopropenone sensitization with weekly scalp DPC. Germline loops: CDR1 SGHVS, CDR2 FNYEAQ. V was trimmed by 1 base and J by 3 bases, leaving 17 bases between them. This CDR3 has 17 amino acids. The receptor comes from a woman aged 45-65 years with alopecia areata. Some clones in this sample may be carry-over from other donors' samples. V is TRBV7-6 and J is TRBJ2-3; weak D call: TRBD2 (7 bases). This specimen consisted of whole blood, obtained in connection with sensitization to the hapten diphenylcyclopropenone (DPC). The CDR3 region is CASSLVGGVRNTDTQYF. The CDR3 nucleotides are TGTGCCAGCAGCTTAGTAGGGGGGGTCCGAAATACAGATACGCAGTATTTT.